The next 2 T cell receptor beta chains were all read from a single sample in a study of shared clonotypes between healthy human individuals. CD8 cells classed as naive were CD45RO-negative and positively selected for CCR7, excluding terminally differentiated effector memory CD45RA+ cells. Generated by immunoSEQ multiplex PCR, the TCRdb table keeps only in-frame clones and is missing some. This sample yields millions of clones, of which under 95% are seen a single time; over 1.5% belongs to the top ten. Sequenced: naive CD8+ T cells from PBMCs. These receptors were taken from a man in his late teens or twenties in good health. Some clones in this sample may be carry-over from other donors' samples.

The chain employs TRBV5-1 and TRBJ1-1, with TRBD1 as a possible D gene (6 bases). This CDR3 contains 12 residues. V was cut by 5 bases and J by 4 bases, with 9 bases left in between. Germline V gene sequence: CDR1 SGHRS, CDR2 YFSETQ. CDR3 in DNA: TGCGCCAGCAGGGCAGGGGCCACTGAAGCTTTCTTT. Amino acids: CASRAGATEAFF.

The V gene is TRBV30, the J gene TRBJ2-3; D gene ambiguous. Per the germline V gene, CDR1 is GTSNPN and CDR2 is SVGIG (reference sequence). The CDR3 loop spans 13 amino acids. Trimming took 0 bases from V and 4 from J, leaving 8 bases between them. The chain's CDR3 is CAWSVRSPDTQYF. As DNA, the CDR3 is TGTGCCTGGAGTGTTCGCAGCCCAGATACGCAGTATTTT.